This T cell receptor (beta chain) was found in a study of T cells in Graves' hyperthyroidism and ophthalmopathy. CDR1 and CDR2 (germline): SGHDN, FVKESK. The CDR3 loop spans 15 amino acids. V was pared by 7 bases and J by 0 bases, with 10 bases between. Amplification of TCR beta CDR3 regions used RNA as the template. HTBI primers were used for first-round RT-PCR of the TCR CDR3. TCRdb re-called the multiplex PCR reads with MiXCR, one entry per CDR3 protein. This table holds about 530,000 distinct CDR3 sequences, approximately 17% found once. The sample consisted of blood. The chain couples TRBV14 to TRBJ2-6; D is unresolved. The receptor's source is a woman aged 18-29 years with Graves' ophthalmopathy. The CDR3, as DNA: TGTGCCAGCACCCCTCTTCGCTCTGGGGCCAACGTCCTGACTTTC. It is translated as CASTPLRSGANVLTF.